This entry lists 8 T cell receptor beta chains sequenced from one sample in a study of blood T cells in healthy people across ages. Next came a second PCR, run for about 7 to 12 cycles, which used a sample-barcoded 5' primer along with a J-beta primer mix. Each CDR3 protein gets one entry after TCRdb re-called the 5' RACE reads with MiXCR. The profile shows roughly 500,000 distinct CDR3 sequences, 25% to 30% of them singletons. The sequencing sample was made of blood. Receptors originate from a woman in her sixties or seventies in good health.

The V and J genes are TRBV20-1 and TRBJ2-4; no clear D. CDR1 and CDR2 (germline): DFQATT, SNEGSKA (reference sequence). The germline V and J ends were trimmed by 3 bases and 0 bases, with 9 bases remaining between them. The CDR3 contains 14 residues. DNA of the CDR3: TGCAGTGCTAGCCACCCAGTAGCCAAAAACATTCAGTACTTC. Protein sequence: CSASHPVAKNIQYF.

The chain couples TRBV7-2 to TRBJ2-3; 11 nucleotides align to TRBD1. From germline, CDR1 is SGHTA and CDR2 FQGNSA. Trimming removed 5 bases from V and 7 bases from J; junction bases left unmatched: 14. The CDR3 loop spans 17 amino acids. CDR3 nucleotide sequence: TGTGCCAGCAGCCCCCTGGGACAGGGGGGGGCAGTGAATACGCAGTATTTT. Its protein product is CASSPLGQGGAVNTQYF. The full variable domain, with the rest looked up from reference TRBV7-2 and TRBJ2-3, is GAGVSQSPSNKVTEKGKDVELRCDPISGHTALYWYRQSLGQGLEFLIYFQGNSAPDKSGLPSDRFSAERTGGSVSTLTIQRTQQEDSAVYLCASSPLGQGGAVNTQYFGPGTRLTVL.

The rearrangement uses TRBV20-1 and TRBJ1-4; possible D gene TRBD1, 5 bases. The CDR3 has 15 residues. Germline V lookup: CDR1 DFQATT, CDR2 SNEGSKA (reference sequence). V gave up 3 bases and J gave up 4 bases, with 15 bases separating them. This CDR3 reads CSAREGPGFNEKLFF. CDR3 sequence (DNA): TGCAGTGCTAGGGAGGGGCCCGGATTTAATGAAAAACTGTTTTTT.

Worth noting for this clonotype: The junction does not match germline at one end; this may be a read error. The rearrangement uses TRBV5-1 and TRBJ2-7, with D possibly TRBD2 on 5 matching bases. Per germline, CDR1 SGHRS and CDR2 YFSETQ. This CDR3 comprises 16 residues. The CDR3 loop is CASRLGSYINPYEQYF. CDR3 in DNA: TGCGCCAGCAGATTGGGGAGTTACATAAACCCTTACGAGCAGTACTTC.

This clonotype came up many times. This chain uses TRBV5-1 with TRBJ2-3; D remains unclear. The ends were cut back, 0 bases at V and 3 bases at J, with 11 bases in the middle. Germline loops: CDR1 SGHRS, CDR2 YFSETQ. The CDR3 consists of 15 residues. The CDR3 region is CASSLGDTRTDTQYF. The CDR3 nucleotides read TGCGCCAGCAGCTTGGGAGACACAAGAACAGATACGCAGTATTTT.

This clonotype was picked up a small number of times. The chain links TRBV6-5 to TRBJ2-1; 12 bases match TRBD2. In germline, CDR1 is MNHEY, CDR2 SVGAGI. Trimming removed 6 bases from V and 8 bases from J; junction bases left unmatched: 5. CDR3 length equals 14 residues. In DNA, the CDR3 is TGTGCCAGCAGACCTAGCGGGGGGGCCCATGAGCAGTTCTTC. Translation gives CASRPSGGAHEQFF.

This clonotype was recorded a few times. This chain connects TRBV4-1 to TRBJ1-5; 7 bases line up with TRBD1. This CDR3 comprises 16 residues. Germline V CDR1 and CDR2: MGHRA, YSYEKL. Trimming cost V 1 base and J 6 bases; bases outside gene matches: 9. CDR3 in DNA: TGCGCCAGCAGCCAAGTGCCAAGTACAGGGGCTCAGCCCCAGCATTTT. Amino acid sequence: CASSQVPSTGAQPQHF.

This clonotype came up a few times. The chain recombines TRBV4-3 with TRBJ1-4; perhaps TRBD1 as D (5 bases). Trimming took off 4 bases at V and 5 bases at J, with 11 bases between the two ends. Germline CDR1 reads LGHNA; CDR2 reads YSLEER. This CDR3 region has 14 residues. CDR3 DNA: TGCGCCAGCAGCCCCTGGGACGACAATGAAAAACTGTTTTTT. It codes for CASSPWDDNEKLFF.